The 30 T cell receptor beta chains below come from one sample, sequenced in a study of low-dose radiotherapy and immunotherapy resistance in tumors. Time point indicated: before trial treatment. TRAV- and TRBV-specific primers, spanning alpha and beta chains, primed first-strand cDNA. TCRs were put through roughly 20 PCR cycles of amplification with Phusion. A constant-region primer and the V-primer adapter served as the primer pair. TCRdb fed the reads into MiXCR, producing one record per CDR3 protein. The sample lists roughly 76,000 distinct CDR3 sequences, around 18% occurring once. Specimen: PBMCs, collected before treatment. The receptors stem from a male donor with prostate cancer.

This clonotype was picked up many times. Written as DNA, the CDR3 is TGTGCCAGCTCACCAATCAATGAGCAGTTCTTC. It specifies CASSPINEQFF. The rearrangement uses TRBV18 and TRBJ2-1; no definite D call. The CDR3 covers 11 residues. The ends were cut back, 2 bases at V and 6 bases at J, with 2 bases in the middle. CDR1 and CDR2 (germline): KGHSH, LQKENI.

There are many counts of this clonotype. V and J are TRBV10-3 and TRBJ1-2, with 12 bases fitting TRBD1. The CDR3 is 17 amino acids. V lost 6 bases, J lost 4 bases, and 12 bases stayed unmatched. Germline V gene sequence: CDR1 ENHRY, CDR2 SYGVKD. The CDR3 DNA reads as TGTGCCATCAGAATTAGTGGGACAGGGGGCTCGGGCTATGGCTACACCTTC. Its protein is CAIRISGTGGSGYGYTF.

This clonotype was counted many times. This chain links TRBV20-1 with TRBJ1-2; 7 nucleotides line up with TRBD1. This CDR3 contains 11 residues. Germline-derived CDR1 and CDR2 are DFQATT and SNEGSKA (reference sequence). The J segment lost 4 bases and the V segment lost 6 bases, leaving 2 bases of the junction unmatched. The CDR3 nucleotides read TGCAGTGCCGGGGACAGCTATGGCTACACCTTC. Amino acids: CSAGDSYGYTF.

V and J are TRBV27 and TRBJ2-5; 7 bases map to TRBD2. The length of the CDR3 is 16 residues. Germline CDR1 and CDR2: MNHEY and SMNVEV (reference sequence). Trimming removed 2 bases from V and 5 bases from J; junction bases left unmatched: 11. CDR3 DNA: TGTGCCAGCAGTTTAATCGGCGTGGGAGGGCTGGAGACCCAGTACTTC. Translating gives CASSLIGVGGLETQYF.

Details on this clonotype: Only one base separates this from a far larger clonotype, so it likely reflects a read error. Written as DNA, the CDR3 is TGTGCCAGCAGTTACGGTGGGGGCTTCTCCGAGCAGTTCTTC. As protein: CASSYGGGFSEQFF. V usage is TRBV6-2 or TRBV6-3 and J usage is TRBJ2-1; tentative D call: TRBD1 (6 bases). This CDR3 has 14 residues. Trimming stripped 2 bases from V and 10 bases from J, with 15 bases between. Germline-derived CDR1 and CDR2 are MNHEY and SVGEGT.

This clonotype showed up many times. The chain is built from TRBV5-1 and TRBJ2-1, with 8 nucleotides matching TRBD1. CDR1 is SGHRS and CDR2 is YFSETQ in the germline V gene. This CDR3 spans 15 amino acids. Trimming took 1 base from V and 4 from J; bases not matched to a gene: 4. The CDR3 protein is CASSLRQGTYNEQFF. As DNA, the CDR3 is TGCGCCAGCAGCTTGCGACAGGGGACTTACAATGAGCAGTTCTTC.

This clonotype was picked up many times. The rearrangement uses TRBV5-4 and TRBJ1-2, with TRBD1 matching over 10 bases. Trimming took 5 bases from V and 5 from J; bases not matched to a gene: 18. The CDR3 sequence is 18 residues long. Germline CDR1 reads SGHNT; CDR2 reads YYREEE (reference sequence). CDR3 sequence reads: CASRYQPGQGFLGYGYTF. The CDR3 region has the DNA TGTGCCAGCAGATATCAACCGGGACAGGGGTTCCTTGGGTATGGCTACACCTTC. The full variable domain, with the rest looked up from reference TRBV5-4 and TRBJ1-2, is ETGVTQSPTHLIKTRGQQVTLRCSSQSGHNTVSWYQQALGQGPQFIFQYYREEENGRGNFPPRFSGLQFPNYSSELNVNALELDDSALYLCASRYQPGQGFLGYGYTFGSGTRLTVV.

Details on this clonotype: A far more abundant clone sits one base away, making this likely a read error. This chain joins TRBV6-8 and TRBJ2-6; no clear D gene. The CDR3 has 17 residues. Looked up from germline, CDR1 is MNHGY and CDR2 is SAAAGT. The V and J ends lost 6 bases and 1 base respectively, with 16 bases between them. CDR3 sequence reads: CASRQESANSGANVLTF. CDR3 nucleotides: TGTGCCAGCAGGCAAGAGTCAGCTAATTCTGGGGCCAACGTCCTGACTTTC.

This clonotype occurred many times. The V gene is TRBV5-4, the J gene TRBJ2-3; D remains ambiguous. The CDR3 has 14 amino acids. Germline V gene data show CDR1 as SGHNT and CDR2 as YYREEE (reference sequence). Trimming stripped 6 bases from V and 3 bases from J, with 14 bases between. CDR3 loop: CASTLAQGTDTQYF. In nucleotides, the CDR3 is TGTGCCAGCACTCTCGCGCAAGGTACAGATACGCAGTATTTT. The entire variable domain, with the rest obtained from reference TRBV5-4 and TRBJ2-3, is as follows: ETGVTQSPTHLIKTRGQQVTLRCSSQSGHNTVSWYQQALGQGPQFIFQYYREEENGRGNFPPRFSGLQFPNYSSELNVNALELDDSALYLCASTLAQGTDTQYFGPGTRLTVL.

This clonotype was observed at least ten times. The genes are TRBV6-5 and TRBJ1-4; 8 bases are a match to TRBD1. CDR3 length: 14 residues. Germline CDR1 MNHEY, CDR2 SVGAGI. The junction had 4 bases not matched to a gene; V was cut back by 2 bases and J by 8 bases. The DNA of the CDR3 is TGTGCCAGCAGTTACGGCGGGACAGGCGAAAAACTGTTTTTT. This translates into CASSYGGTGEKLFF.

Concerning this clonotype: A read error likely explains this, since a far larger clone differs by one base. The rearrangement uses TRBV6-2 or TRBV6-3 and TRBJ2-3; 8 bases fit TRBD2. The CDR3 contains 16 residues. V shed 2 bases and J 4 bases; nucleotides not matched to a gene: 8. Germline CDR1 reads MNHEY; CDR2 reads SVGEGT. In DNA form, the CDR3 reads TGTGCCAGCAGTTACCTGACTAGCGTGAGTTCAGATACGCAGTATTTT. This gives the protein CASSYLTSVSSDTQYF.

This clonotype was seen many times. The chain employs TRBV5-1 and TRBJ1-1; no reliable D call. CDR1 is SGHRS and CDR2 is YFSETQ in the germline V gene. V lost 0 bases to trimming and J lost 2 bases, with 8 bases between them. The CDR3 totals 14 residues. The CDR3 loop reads CASSLARSNTEAFF. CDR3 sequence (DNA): TGCGCCAGCAGCTTGGCCAGGAGTAACACTGAAGCTTTCTTT.

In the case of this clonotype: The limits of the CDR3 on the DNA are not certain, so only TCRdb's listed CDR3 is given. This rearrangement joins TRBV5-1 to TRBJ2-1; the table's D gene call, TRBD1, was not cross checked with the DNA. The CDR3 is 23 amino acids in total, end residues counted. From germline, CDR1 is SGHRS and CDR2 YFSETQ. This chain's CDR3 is CASTNQTSMYLCASIPGGGEQFF.

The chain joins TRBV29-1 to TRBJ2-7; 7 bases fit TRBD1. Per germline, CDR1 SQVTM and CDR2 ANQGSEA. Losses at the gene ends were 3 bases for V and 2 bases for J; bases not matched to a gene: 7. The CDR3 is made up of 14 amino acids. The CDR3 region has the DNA TGCAGCGTTGACGGGGCGCAGGGGGCCTACGAGCAGTACTTC. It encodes CSVDGAQGAYEQYF.

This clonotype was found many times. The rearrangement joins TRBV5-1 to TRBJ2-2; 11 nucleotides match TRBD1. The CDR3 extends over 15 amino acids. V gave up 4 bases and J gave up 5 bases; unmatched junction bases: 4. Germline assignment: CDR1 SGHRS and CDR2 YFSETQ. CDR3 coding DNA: TGCGCCAGCAGCGCCGGGACAGGGGGTACCGGGGAGCTGTTTTTT. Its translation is CASSAGTGGTGELFF.

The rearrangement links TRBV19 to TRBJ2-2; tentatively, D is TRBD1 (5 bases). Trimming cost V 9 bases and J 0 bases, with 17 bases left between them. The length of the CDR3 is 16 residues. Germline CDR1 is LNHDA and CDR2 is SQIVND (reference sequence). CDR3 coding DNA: TGTGCCAGCGCTGTAAGGGGCGGCGCGAACACCGGGGAGCTGTTTTTT. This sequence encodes CASAVRGGANTGELFF.

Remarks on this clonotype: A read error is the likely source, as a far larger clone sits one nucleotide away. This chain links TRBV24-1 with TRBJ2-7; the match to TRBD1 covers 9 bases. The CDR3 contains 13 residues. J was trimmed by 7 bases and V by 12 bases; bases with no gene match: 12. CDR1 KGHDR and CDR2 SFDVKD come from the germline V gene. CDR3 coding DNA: TGTGCCGCCGGGCCACAGGGGGCTCGGGAGCAGTACTTC. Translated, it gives CAAGPQGAREQYF.

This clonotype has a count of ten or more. CDR3 nucleotides: TGTGCCAGCAGTTACCCCCAGGGAAGAACCTACGAGCAGTACTTC. Amino acid sequence: CASSYPQGRTYEQYF. The chain is built from TRBV6-6 and TRBJ2-7; TRBD1 might be the D (5 bases). V lost 2 bases and J 2 bases, leaving 13 bases between the germline ends. The germline CDR1 and CDR2 sequences are MNHNY and SVGAGI (reference sequence). This CDR3 has 15 residues.

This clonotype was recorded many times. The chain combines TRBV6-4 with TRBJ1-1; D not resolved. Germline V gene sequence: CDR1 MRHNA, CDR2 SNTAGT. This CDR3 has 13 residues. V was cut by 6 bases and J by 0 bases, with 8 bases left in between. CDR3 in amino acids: CASSVTLNTEAFF. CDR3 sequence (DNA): TGTGCCAGCAGCGTTACACTGAACACTGAAGCTTTCTTT.

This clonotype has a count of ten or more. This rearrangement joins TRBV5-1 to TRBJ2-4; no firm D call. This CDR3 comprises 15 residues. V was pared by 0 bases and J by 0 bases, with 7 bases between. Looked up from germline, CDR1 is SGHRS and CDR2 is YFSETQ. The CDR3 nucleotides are TGCGCCAGCAGCTTGGGGTCCGTAGCCAAAAACATTCAGTACTTC. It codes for CASSLGSVAKNIQYF.

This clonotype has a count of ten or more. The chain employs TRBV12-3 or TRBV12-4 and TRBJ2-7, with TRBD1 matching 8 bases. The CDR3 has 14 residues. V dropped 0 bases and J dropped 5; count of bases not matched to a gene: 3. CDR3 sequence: CASSLADRAHEQYF. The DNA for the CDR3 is TGTGCCAGCAGTTTAGCGGACAGGGCCCACGAGCAGTACTTC.

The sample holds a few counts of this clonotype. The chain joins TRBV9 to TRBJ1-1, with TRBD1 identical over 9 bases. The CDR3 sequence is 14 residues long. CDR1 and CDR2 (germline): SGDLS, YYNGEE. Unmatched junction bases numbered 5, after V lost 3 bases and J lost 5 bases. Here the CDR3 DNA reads TGTGCCAGCAGCGAGCGGACAGGGGTAACTGAAGCTTTCTTT. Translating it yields CASSERTGVTEAFF.

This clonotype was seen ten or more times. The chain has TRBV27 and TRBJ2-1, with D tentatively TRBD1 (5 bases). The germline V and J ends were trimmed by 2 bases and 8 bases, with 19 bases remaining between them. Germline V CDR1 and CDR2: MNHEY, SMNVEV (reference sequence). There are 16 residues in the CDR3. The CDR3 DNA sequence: TGTGCCAGCAGTTTAGGCTCGGTGGCAGGGCGGTATGAGCAGTTCTTC. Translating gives CASSLGSVAGRYEQFF.

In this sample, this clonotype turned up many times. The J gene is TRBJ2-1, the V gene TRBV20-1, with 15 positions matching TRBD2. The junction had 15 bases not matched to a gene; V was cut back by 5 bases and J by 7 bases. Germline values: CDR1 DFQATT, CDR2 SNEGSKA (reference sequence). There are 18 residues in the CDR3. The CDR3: CSAETGLAGGVFGNEQFF. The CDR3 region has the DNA TGCAGTGCTGAGACGGGACTAGCGGGAGGAGTGTTTGGGAATGAGCAGTTCTTC.

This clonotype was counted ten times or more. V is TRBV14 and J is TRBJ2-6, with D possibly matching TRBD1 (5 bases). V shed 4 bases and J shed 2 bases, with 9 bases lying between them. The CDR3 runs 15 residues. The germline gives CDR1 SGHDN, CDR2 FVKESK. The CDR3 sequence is CASSLGVAGANVLTF. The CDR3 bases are TGTGCCAGCAGCCTAGGGGTAGCTGGGGCCAACGTCCTGACTTTC.

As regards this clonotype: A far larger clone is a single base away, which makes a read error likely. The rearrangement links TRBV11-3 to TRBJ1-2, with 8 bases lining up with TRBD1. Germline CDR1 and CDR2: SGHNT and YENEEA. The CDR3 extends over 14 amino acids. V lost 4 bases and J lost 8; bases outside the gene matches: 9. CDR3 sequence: CASSYRQGLGGYTF. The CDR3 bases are TGTGCCAGCAGCTACAGACAGGGGTTAGGAGGCTACACCTTC.

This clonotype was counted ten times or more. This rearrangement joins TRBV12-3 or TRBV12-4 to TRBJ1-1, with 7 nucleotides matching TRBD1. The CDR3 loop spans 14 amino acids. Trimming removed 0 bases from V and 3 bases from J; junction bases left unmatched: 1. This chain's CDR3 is CASSLAGTDTEAFF. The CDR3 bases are TGTGCCAGCAGTTTAGCGGGGACAGACACTGAAGCTTTCTTT.

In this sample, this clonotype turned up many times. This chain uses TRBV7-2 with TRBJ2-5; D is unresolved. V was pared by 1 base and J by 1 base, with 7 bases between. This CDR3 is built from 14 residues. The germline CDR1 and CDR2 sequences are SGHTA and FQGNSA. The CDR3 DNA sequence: TGTGCCAGCAGCTTAGGTGGACCCCAAGAGACCCAGTACTTC. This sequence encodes CASSLGGPQETQYF.

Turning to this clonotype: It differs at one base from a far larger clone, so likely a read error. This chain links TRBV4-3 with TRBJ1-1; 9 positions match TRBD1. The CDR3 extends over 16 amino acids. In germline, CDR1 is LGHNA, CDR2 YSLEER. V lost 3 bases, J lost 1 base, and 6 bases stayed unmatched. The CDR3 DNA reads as TGCGCCAGCAGCCAGGCACAGGGGGCCCCGAACACTGAAGCTTTCTTT. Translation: CASSQAQGAPNTEAFF.

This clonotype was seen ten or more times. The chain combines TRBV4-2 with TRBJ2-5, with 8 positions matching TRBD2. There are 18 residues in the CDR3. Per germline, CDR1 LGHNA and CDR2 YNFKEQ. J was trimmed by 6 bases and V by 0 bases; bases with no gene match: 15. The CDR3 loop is CASSQDSGGRSLGKTQYF. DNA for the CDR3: TGTGCCAGCAGCCAAGATTCGGGCGGGAGGTCTTTGGGGAAGACCCAGTACTTC.